This is a list of T cell receptor beta chains from one sample in a study of blood T cells in healthy people across ages. In TCRdb, the 5' RACE reads were re-called with MiXCR into one record per CDR3 protein. The sample lists more than 900,000 distinct CDR3 sequences, almost 30% occurring once. The same data also went into a second study, on T cells of mothers and their children.

Sequencing was carried out using blood. The receptors come from a woman aged 40 to 49 in good health. Each CDR3 is given with its conserved first and last residue. D genes are given only for firm matches. Rows may omit the clone size; those that give it use once, few, many or a size class.

v_gene: TRBV3-1
d_gene: TRBD2
len: 17
j_gene: TRBJ2-3
abundance: .
CDR3nt: TGTGCCAGCAGCCAAGAAGGAGCGGGGGGGCAGGCAGATACGCAGTATTTT
CDR3aa: CASSQEGAGGQADTQYF

v_gene: TRBV24-1
d_gene: .
len: 12
j_gene: TRBJ1-1
abundance: few
CDR3nt: TGTGCCACCAGTGAAGGCACGGGGGAAGCTTTCTTT
CDR3aa: CATSEGTGEAFF

v_gene: TRBV15
d_gene: .
len: 14
j_gene: TRBJ2-7
abundance: few
CDR3nt: TGTGCCACCAGCAGAACAGGGAGTCTAGGCGAGCAGTACTTC
CDR3aa: CATSRTGSLGEQYF

v_gene: TRBV15
d_gene: .
len: 16
j_gene: TRBJ1-2
abundance: few
CDR3nt: TGTGCCACCAGCAGAGATGAACACGTAAGGGGGTATGGCTACACCTTC
CDR3aa: CATSRDEHVRGYGYTF

v_gene: TRBV20-1
d_gene: TRBD1
len: 16
j_gene: TRBJ2-6
abundance: .
CDR3nt: TGCAGTGCTGGGACAGGGGCCGCAGCTGGGGCCAACGTCCGGACTTTC
CDR3aa: CSAGTGAAAGANVRTF

v_gene: TRBV12-3/TRBV12-4
d_gene: TRBD1
len: 15
j_gene: TRBJ1-6
abundance: many
CDR3nt: TGTGCCAGCAGTCTCACAGGGGGTGGTAATTCACCCCTCCACTTT
CDR3aa: CASSLTGGGNSPLHF

v_gene: TRBV11-2
d_gene: .
len: 14
j_gene: TRBJ2-3
abundance: .
CDR3nt: TGTGCCAGCAGGGGGTCCTTGGCCACAGATACGCAGTATTTT
CDR3aa: CASRGSLATDTQYF

v_gene: TRBV28
d_gene: TRBD2
len: 18
j_gene: TRBJ2-4
abundance: .
CDR3nt: TGTGCCAGCAGTTTAGTTCCCGGGACTAGCAGAGCCAAAAACATTCAGTACTTC
CDR3aa: CASSLVPGTSRAKNIQYF

v_gene: TRBV12-3/TRBV12-4
d_gene: .
len: 15
j_gene: TRBJ2-6
abundance: once
CDR3nt: TGTGCCAGCAGTTCGGTAGCACCTGGGGCCAACGTCCTGACTTTC
CDR3aa: CASSSVAPGANVLTF

v_gene: TRBV20-1
d_gene: .
len: 16
j_gene: TRBJ1-1
abundance: .
CDR3nt: TGCAGTGCGCCCCCGACGACCTGGCGGAGGGGCGCTGAAGCTTTCTTT
CDR3aa: CSAPPTTWRRGAEAFF

v_gene: TRBV5-6
d_gene: .
len: 13
j_gene: TRBJ2-2
abundance: .
CDR3nt: TGTGCCAGCAGCTTGTCTAGGCCCGGGGAGCTGTTTTTT
CDR3aa: CASSLSRPGELFF

v_gene: TRBV5-1
d_gene: .
len: 15
j_gene: TRBJ1-1
abundance: .
CDR3nt: TGCGCCAGCAGCTTGGACGAACAGGGGAACACTGAAGCTTTCTTT
CDR3aa: CASSLDEQGNTEAFF

v_gene: TRBV5-1
d_gene: .
len: 13
j_gene: TRBJ1-2
abundance: few
CDR3nt: TGCGCCAGCAGCTGGGGGGTCGACCGTGGCTACACCTTC
CDR3aa: CASSWGVDRGYTF

v_gene: TRBV9
d_gene: TRBD1
len: 14
j_gene: TRBJ2-7
abundance: few
CDR3nt: TGTGCCAGCAGCGGGACAGGAATCTGCTACGAGCAGTACTTC
CDR3aa: CASSGTGICYEQYF

v_gene: TRBV14
d_gene: .
len: 14
j_gene: TRBJ2-4
abundance: .
CDR3nt: TGTGCCAGCAGCTACGACAGTTCGGTGGACATTCAGTACTTC
CDR3aa: CASSYDSSVDIQYF

v_gene: TRBV20-1
d_gene: .
len: 14
j_gene: TRBJ1-1
abundance: many
CDR3nt: TGCAGTGTCCCGGGACGCCAAAAGAACACTGAAGCTTTCTTT
CDR3aa: CSVPGRQKNTEAFF

v_gene: TRBV5-4
d_gene: .
len: 15
j_gene: TRBJ2-1
abundance: .
CDR3nt: TGTGCCAACAGCTTGGCCTTTCAGGTTTACAATGAGAAGTTCTTC
CDR3aa: CANSLAFQVYNEKFF

v_gene: TRBV30
d_gene: .
len: 15
j_gene: TRBJ2-1
abundance: .
CDR3nt: TGTGCCTGGACCCGAAGGCAGGGTACCTACAATGAGCAGTTCTTC
CDR3aa: CAWTRRQGTYNEQFF

v_gene: TRBV20-1
d_gene: .
len: 16
j_gene: TRBJ2-7
abundance: .
CDR3nt: TGCAGTGCTAGAAGGTATGGGGGATATGAAGCCACCGAGCAGTACTTC
CDR3aa: CSARRYGGYEATEQYF

v_gene: TRBV27
d_gene: .
len: 15
j_gene: TRBJ2-3
abundance: .
CDR3nt: TGTGCCAGCAGACTTATCCTAACAAGCACAGATACGCAGTATTTT
CDR3aa: CASRLILTSTDTQYF

v_gene: TRBV3-1
d_gene: .
len: 15
j_gene: TRBJ2-7
abundance: many
CDR3nt: TGTGCCAGCAGCCAAGTCATGAGGGACAACAACGAGCAGTACTTC
CDR3aa: CASSQVMRDNNEQYF

v_gene: TRBV20-1
d_gene: .
len: 12
j_gene: TRBJ2-4
abundance: few
CDR3nt: TGCAGTGCTAGACAGGGGTTCGGCATTCAGTACTTC
CDR3aa: CSARQGFGIQYF

v_gene: TRBV7-9
d_gene: .
len: 16
j_gene: TRBJ2-5
abundance: .
CDR3nt: TGCGCCAGCAGCTTAGCGGGGAGACAGGGGTCTGACGAGCGGTACTTC
CDR3aa: CASSLAGRQGSDERYF

v_gene: TRBV28
d_gene: TRBD1
len: 13
j_gene: TRBJ1-5
abundance: .
CDR3nt: TGTGCCAGCGACAGGGCTCGGAATCAGCCCCAGCATTTT
CDR3aa: CASDRARNQPQHF

v_gene: TRBV7-2
d_gene: .
len: 15
j_gene: TRBJ2-3
abundance: .
CDR3nt: TGTGCCAGCAGCTCTTGGGGGGGGCAAGGAGATACGCAGTATTTT
CDR3aa: CASSSWGGQGDTQYF

v_gene: TRBV6-6
d_gene: .
len: 10
j_gene: TRBJ2-1
abundance: few
CDR3nt: TGTGCCAGCTTGGGCAATGAGCAGTTCTTC
CDR3aa: CASLGNEQFF

v_gene: TRBV29-1
d_gene: .
len: 13
j_gene: TRBJ2-4
abundance: many
CDR3nt: TGCAGCGTTGACGGGGGAGTGCAAAACATTCAGTACTTC
CDR3aa: CSVDGGVQNIQYF

v_gene: TRBV12-3/TRBV12-4
d_gene: .
len: 17
j_gene: TRBJ2-4
abundance: .
CDR3nt: TGTGCCAGCAGTTCCACCCGGGCACCTCCCACCAAAAACATTCAGTACTTC
CDR3aa: CASSSTRAPPTKNIQYF

v_gene: TRBV12-3/TRBV12-4
d_gene: .
len: 15
j_gene: TRBJ2-3
abundance: .
CDR3nt: TGTGCCAGCAGTTTGCGACGCCGCCTCACAGATACGCAGTATTTT
CDR3aa: CASSLRRRLTDTQYF

v_gene: TRBV28
d_gene: TRBD1
len: 11
j_gene: TRBJ1-2
abundance: few
CDR3nt: TGTGCCAGCGCCACAGGGGCTGGCTACACCTTC
CDR3aa: CASATGAGYTF

v_gene: TRBV6-6
d_gene: .
len: 13
j_gene: TRBJ2-7
abundance: many
CDR3nt: TGTGCCAGCAGGAGTGCCCAGGACTACGAGCAGTACTTC
CDR3aa: CASRSAQDYEQYF

v_gene: TRBV6-4
d_gene: TRBD1
len: 15
j_gene: TRBJ1-6
abundance: few
CDR3nt: TGTGCCAGCAGTGGCTCGACAGGGGGCAATTCACCCCTCCACTTT
CDR3aa: CASSGSTGGNSPLHF

v_gene: TRBV5-1
d_gene: TRBD1
len: 15
j_gene: TRBJ2-6
abundance: medium-sized
CDR3nt: TGCGCCAGCAGCGAAGGGACAGCCGGGGCCAACGTCCTGACTTTC
CDR3aa: CASSEGTAGANVLTF

v_gene: TRBV7-9
d_gene: .
len: 15
j_gene: TRBJ1-4
abundance: .
CDR3nt: TGTGCCAGCAGCGCCCTCGACAGGTTCAATGAAAAACTGTTTTTT
CDR3aa: CASSALDRFNEKLFF

v_gene: TRBV20-1
d_gene: .
len: 13
j_gene: TRBJ2-7
abundance: few
CDR3nt: TGCAGTGCTCCCCGGGAAAGGTGGTACGAGCAGTACTTC
CDR3aa: CSAPRERWYEQYF

v_gene: TRBV28
d_gene: .
len: 12
j_gene: TRBJ2-5
abundance: many
CDR3nt: TGTGCCAGCAGTTTAGATTCCGAGACCCAGTACTTC
CDR3aa: CASSLDSETQYF

v_gene: TRBV5-1
d_gene: TRBD1
len: 17
j_gene: TRBJ2-1
abundance: few
CDR3nt: TGCGCCAGCAGCTCCTCCGGGACAGGGATATCCTACAATGAGCAGTTCTTC
CDR3aa: CASSSSGTGISYNEQFF

v_gene: TRBV28
d_gene: .
len: 15
j_gene: TRBJ2-3
abundance: .
CDR3nt: TGTGCCAGCAGTTTCTCCACACGAAGCACAGATACGCAGTATTTT
CDR3aa: CASSFSTRSTDTQYF

v_gene: TRBV12-3/TRBV12-4
d_gene: .
len: 13
j_gene: TRBJ2-2
abundance: few
CDR3nt: TGTGCCAGCAGACAGACAAACACCGGGGAGCTGTTTTTT
CDR3aa: CASRQTNTGELFF

v_gene: TRBV20-1
d_gene: .
len: 15
j_gene: TRBJ1-5
abundance: .
CDR3nt: TGCAGTGCTAGGGGGGGGGCTTCGGGCAATCAGCCCCAGCATTTT
CDR3aa: CSARGGASGNQPQHF

v_gene: TRBV6-5
d_gene: TRBD1
len: 14
j_gene: TRBJ2-7
abundance: .
CDR3nt: TGTGCCAGCAGTTACTTGGGACAGGGTCTAGGGCAGTACTTC
CDR3aa: CASSYLGQGLGQYF

v_gene: TRBV6-2/TRBV6-3
d_gene: .
len: 16
j_gene: TRBJ1-1
abundance: .
CDR3nt: TGTGCCAGCACCCACAGGAGGGGGTCGGCGAGCACCGAAGCTTTCTTT
CDR3aa: CASTHRRGSASTEAFF

v_gene: TRBV5-5
d_gene: TRBD2
len: 15
j_gene: TRBJ2-5
abundance: many
CDR3nt: TGTGCCAGCAGCTTGGCGGGGGGATCTGAGGAGACCCAGTACTTC
CDR3aa: CASSLAGGSEETQYF

v_gene: TRBV3-1
d_gene: .
len: 15
j_gene: TRBJ2-5
abundance: few
CDR3nt: TGTGCCAGCAGCCAATTCCACAGGGGAGGAGAGACCCAGTACTTC
CDR3aa: CASSQFHRGGETQYF

v_gene: TRBV7-2
d_gene: .
len: 13
j_gene: TRBJ2-3
abundance: .
CDR3nt: TGTGTCAGCAGCCACGGCTCCTGGGATACGCAGTATTTT
CDR3aa: CVSSHGSWDTQYF

v_gene: TRBV2
d_gene: .
len: 16
j_gene: TRBJ1-1
abundance: .
CDR3nt: TGTACCAGCACCGAACGAGGTCCTACTAAGTACACTGAAGCTTTCTTT
CDR3aa: CTSTERGPTKYTEAFF

v_gene: TRBV5-6
d_gene: .
len: 14
j_gene: TRBJ1-4
abundance: many
CDR3nt: TGTGCCAGCAGCCGCAGGGGTTCAAATGAAAAACTGTTTTTT
CDR3aa: CASSRRGSNEKLFF

v_gene: TRBV28
d_gene: TRBD1
len: 16
j_gene: TRBJ1-4
abundance: few
CDR3nt: TGTGCCAGCAGTTCCCCGACAGGGGCACGGAATGAAAAACTGTTTTTT
CDR3aa: CASSSPTGARNEKLFF

v_gene: TRBV6-5
d_gene: TRBD1
len: 15
j_gene: TRBJ2-7
abundance: few
CDR3nt: TGTGCCAGCAGTTATGATACGACAGGGGGAGTCGAGCAGTACTTC
CDR3aa: CASSYDTTGGVEQYF

v_gene: TRBV7-2
d_gene: TRBD2
len: 16
j_gene: TRBJ2-3
abundance: .
CDR3nt: TGTGCCAGCAGCTCCGATTTTGGTAGCGGGGGATATACGCAGTATTTT
CDR3aa: CASSSDFGSGGYTQYF

v_gene: TRBV24-1
d_gene: .
len: 13
j_gene: TRBJ2-1
abundance: .
CDR3nt: TGTGCCACCAGTGAAAACAGGGCGGGTGAGCAGTTCTTC
CDR3aa: CATSENRAGEQFF

v_gene: TRBV27
d_gene: TRBD2
len: 18
j_gene: TRBJ2-5
abundance: few
CDR3nt: TGTGCCAGCAGGCCGGGGACTAGCGGGGGGACTTACCAAGAGACCCAGTACTTC
CDR3aa: CASRPGTSGGTYQETQYF

v_gene: TRBV6-1
d_gene: TRBD1
len: 14
j_gene: TRBJ1-1
abundance: .
CDR3nt: TGTGCCAGCATGTGGGGACAGGGGGACACTGAAGCTTTCTTT
CDR3aa: CASMWGQGDTEAFF

v_gene: TRBV10-3
d_gene: TRBD1
len: 17
j_gene: TRBJ2-3
abundance: few
CDR3nt: TGTGCCATCAGCGGGAAACGGACAGGGATTAGCACAGATACGCAGTATTTT
CDR3aa: CAISGKRTGISTDTQYF

v_gene: TRBV7-2
d_gene: .
len: 14
j_gene: TRBJ1-1
abundance: .
CDR3nt: TGTGCCAATGAGCTGGCAGGGAGGAACACTGAAGCTTTCTTT
CDR3aa: CANELAGRNTEAFF

v_gene: TRBV30
d_gene: TRBD2
len: 14
j_gene: TRBJ2-3
abundance: .
CDR3nt: TGTGCCTGGAGGTATAGCGGGGCCACAGATACGCAGTATTTT
CDR3aa: CAWRYSGATDTQYF

v_gene: TRBV19
d_gene: TRBD1
len: 12
j_gene: TRBJ2-3
abundance: few
CDR3nt: TGTGCCACACAGGGGTTATCAGATACGCAGTATTTT
CDR3aa: CATQGLSDTQYF

v_gene: TRBV4-1
d_gene: .
len: 14
j_gene: TRBJ2-7
abundance: many
CDR3nt: TGCGCCAGCAGCCAACGGCAGGGGTTAAACGAGCAGTACTTC
CDR3aa: CASSQRQGLNEQYF

v_gene: TRBV6-6
d_gene: .
len: 13
j_gene: TRBJ1-1
abundance: .
CDR3nt: TGTGCCAGCAGTTCCGACCAGGGCACTGAAGCTTTCTTT
CDR3aa: CASSSDQGTEAFF